Listed here is a single T cell receptor beta chain. It lacks a known antigen. No base qualities exist here, and no much larger clone lies one base off it. This sample was taken from a study of cytomegalovirus exposure and HLA in healthy donors (TCRdb year 2017). With respect to the entire study: A later analysis indicated that the roughly 120 validation repertoires were generated on the platform also employed for the approximately 700 repertoires of the first cohort. Along with the approximately 620-subject first cohort, a separate validation cohort of more than 90 different subjects was used. To predict cytomegalovirus infection status, the study combined high-throughput TCR immunosequencing, statistical association of individual TCRs with disease status, and machine learning. The aim of the study was to test whether cataloging public T cell receptors could identify signatures of past pathogen exposure.

Libraries were built with the immunoSEQ multiplex PCR assay. In the original analysis: A statistical classification framework was built to diagnose cytomegalovirus status from the catalog of TCR beta chain sequences. Drawn from immuneACCESS, this table holds only the in-frame rearrangements with V and J called that TCRdb kept. Clones are partly lost; checked studies trace under half to an unresolved V gene and leave the rest unexplained. D and trimming were read from the DNA, whereas the V and J calls and clone size are those reported in that table. The sample records some 83,000 clones, 94% of which are singletons. Clones ranked in the top ten supply less than 2.5% of the sample. Donors formed part of the validation cohort, which comprised 120 subjects and was distinct from the first cohort of some 700 subjects. Per the germline V gene (reference sequence), SEHNR is the CDR1 and FQNEAQ is the CDR2. V loses 0 bases at its end and J loses 12 bases; junction bases beyond the gene matches: 18. The CDR3, cysteine through phenylalanine, is 18 amino acids long. Just CDR3 DNA is preserved here, 54 bases in frame from base 1.

Points the paper makes about the study in general: The classifier was reported to diagnose cytomegalovirus status with high specificity and sensitivity in both the original and validation cohorts. The validation cohort had no HLA typing available for a later analysis, so co-occurrence within that cohort was assessed over all 120 or so repertoires. It was suggested by the authors that the approach could potentially be generalized to other disease states and immunological phenotypes. A later analysis found that TCRs clustered in the first cohort also tended to co-occur in the roughly 120 validation repertoires, with approximately 95% of cluster scores above 0. A total of roughly 160 TCR beta chains were listed by the study as associated with cytomegalovirus. Across donors, most TCR sequences were observed very rarely, whereas some public TCRs were present in many individuals. In vitro tests confirmed that three of the cytomegalovirus-associated TCR beta chains recognize cytomegalovirus antigens.

This receptor was obtained from a woman between 18 and 29 years old in good health and CMV-seronegative. The V and J segments used are TRBV7-9 and TRBJ2-1, with 9 central nucleotides matching TRBD2. Sequenced: PBMCs. This receptor carries the CDR3 CASSLAPMTSGRLGGQFF. The base sequence is TGTGCCAGCAGCTTAGCCCCAATGACTAGCGGTCGACTTGGAGGGCAGTTCTTC.